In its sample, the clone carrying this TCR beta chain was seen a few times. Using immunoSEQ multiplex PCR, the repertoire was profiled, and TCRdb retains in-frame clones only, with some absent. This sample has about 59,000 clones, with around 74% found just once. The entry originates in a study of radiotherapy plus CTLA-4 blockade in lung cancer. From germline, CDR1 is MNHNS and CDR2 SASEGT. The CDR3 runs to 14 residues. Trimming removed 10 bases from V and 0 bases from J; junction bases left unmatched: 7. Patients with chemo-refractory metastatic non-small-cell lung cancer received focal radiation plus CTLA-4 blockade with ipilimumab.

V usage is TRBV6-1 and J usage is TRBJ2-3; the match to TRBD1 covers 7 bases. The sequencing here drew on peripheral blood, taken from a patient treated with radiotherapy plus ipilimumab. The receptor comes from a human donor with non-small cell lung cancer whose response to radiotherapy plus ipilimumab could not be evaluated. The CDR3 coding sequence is TGTGCCACGGGACAGTTGACTAGCACAGATACGCAGTATTTT. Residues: CATGQLTSTDTQYF.